The entry below describes one T cell receptor (beta chain). This sample was taken from a study of PD-L1 blockade in urothelial cancer. Study overall: Among blood samples, the median T cell count was some 140,000.

The CDR3 has 15 residues. CDR1 SGHRS and CDR2 YFSETQ come from the germline V gene. Germline trimming cut 3 bases from V and 1 base from J; bases unmatched to any gene: 1. The sample's time point: pretreatment peripheral blood. TCRdb's copy holds only in-frame clones and misses some; the assay was immunoSEQ multiplex PCR. The table shows under 55,000 clones, with 70% to 90% occurring only once. This clonotype was obtained from a donor at least 40 years old with urothelial cancer. The sample consisted of PBMCs, taken around atezolizumab (anti-PD-L1) treatment. V gene TRBV5-1 combines with J gene TRBJ2-2; 9 bases match TRBD2. CDR3 bases: TGCGCCAGCAGCTCGACTAGCGGGAACACCGGGGAGCTGTTTTTT. Its translation is CASSSTSGNTGELFF. The variable domain in full, with the rest retrieved from reference TRBV5-1 and TRBJ2-2, is KAGVTQTPRYLIKTRGQQVTLSCSPISGHRSVSWYQQTPGQGLQFLFEYFSETQRNKGNFPGRFSGRQFSNSRSEMNVSTLELGDSALYLCASSSTSGNTGELFFGEGSRLTVL.